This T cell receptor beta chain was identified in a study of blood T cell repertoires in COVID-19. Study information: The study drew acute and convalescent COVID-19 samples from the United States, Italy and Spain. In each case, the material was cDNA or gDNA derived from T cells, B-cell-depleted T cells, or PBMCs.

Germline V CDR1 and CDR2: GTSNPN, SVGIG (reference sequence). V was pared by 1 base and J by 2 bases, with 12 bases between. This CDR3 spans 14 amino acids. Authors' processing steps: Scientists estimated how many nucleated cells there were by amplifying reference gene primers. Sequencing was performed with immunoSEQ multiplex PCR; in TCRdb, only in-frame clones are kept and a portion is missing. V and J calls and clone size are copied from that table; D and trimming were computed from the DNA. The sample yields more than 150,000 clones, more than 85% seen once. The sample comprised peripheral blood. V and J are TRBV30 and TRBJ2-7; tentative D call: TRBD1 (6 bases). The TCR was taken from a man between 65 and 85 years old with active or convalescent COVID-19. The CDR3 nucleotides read TGTGCCTGGAGTGGGGGGACACGCGCCTACGAGCAGTACTTC. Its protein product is CAWSGGTRAYEQYF.